The text below deals with one T cell receptor (beta chain). The germline V and J ends were trimmed by 6 bases and 5 bases, with 15 bases remaining between them. This CDR3 has 14 residues. Germline V gene sequence: CDR1 MNHEY, CDR2 SMNVEV (reference sequence). These data are taken from a study of T cell changes during pregnancy in multiple sclerosis. Clones were read by immunoSEQ multiplex PCR, and TCRdb kept only the in-frame ones, dropping some. The data show about 38,000 clones, with 75% to 95% seen just once and 9% to 13% held by the top ten. The sample was CD8+ T cells from peripheral blood mononuclear cells, taken after pregnancy. The chain joins TRBV27 to TRBJ2-3, with D maybe TRBD2 (6 bases). The clonotype was recovered from a female donor with multiple sclerosis, enrolled in a pregnancy study. CDR3 nucleotide sequence: TGTGCCAGCAGCAGGAACGGGGGTCAAGATACGCAGTATTTT. Translating it yields CASSRNGGQDTQYF.